A selection of T cell receptor beta chains follows, all from one sample in a study of persistence of HIV-infected CD4 T cells. Some clones are missing from TCRdb's copy, which holds only in-frame ones; the method was immunoSEQ multiplex PCR. In the table there are about 45,000 clones, about nine tenths of which are singletons. Which antigens these TCRs recognize remains unknown. The specimen was CD4+ T cells sorted from PBMCs after roughly 18-hour stimulation, collected from a patient who received antiretroviral therapy. The receptor source for this set is an adult man with HIV who was CMV-seropositive. The CDR3 runs from the conserved cysteine through the conserved F or W. A D gene is named only where the DNA matches it firmly. The size of a clone is reported for some rows only, either as once, few or many, or as a class for expanded clones.

v_call	j_call	d_call	clone_size	cdr3_nt	cdr3_aa
TRBV7-9	TRBJ1-6	TRBD1	NA	TGTGCCAGCAGGAAACAGGGGTCCAGCTCCTATAATTCACCCCTCCACTTT	CASRKQGSSSYNSPLHF
TRBV19	TRBJ1-1	NA	NA	TGTGCCAGTAGTTTCGGGGGAGGCTTGAACACTGAAGCTTTCTTT	CASSFGGGLNTEAFF
TRBV5-4	TRBJ1-2	NA	few	TGTGCCAGCAGCTTGGCTGAGCGGGGACTCTATGGCTACACCTTC	CASSLAERGLYGYTF
TRBV5-1	TRBJ1-1	NA	NA	TGCGCCAGCAGCTGGACAGTGAACACTGAAGCTTTCTTT	CASSWTVNTEAFF
TRBV28	TRBJ1-6	NA	NA	TGTGCCAGCACCACCATAAGCTCCTATAATTCACCCCTCCACTTT	CASTTISSYNSPLHF
TRBV28	TRBJ1-1	NA	NA	TGTGCCAGCAGTTTTTCCCCCGCGGACACTGAAGCTTTCTTT	CASSFSPADTEAFF
TRBV10-3	TRBJ2-3	NA	NA	TGTGCCATCATGGGCCGTTTCTCCGGGGGAACAGATACGCAGTATTTT	CAIMGRFSGGTDTQYF
TRBV2	TRBJ2-2	TRBD1	NA	TGTGCCAGCACCGGACAGGGGGCAATGACCGGGGAGCTGTTTTTT	CASTGQGAMTGELFF
TRBV24-1	TRBJ1-4	NA	few	TGTGCCACCAGTGATGGTGGACGGGGAAATGAAAAACTGTTTTTT	CATSDGGRGNEKLFF
TRBV10-2	TRBJ1-6	NA	NA	TGCGCCAGCAGTGATAGGGTCGGAGGAAATTCACCCCTCCACTTT	CASSDRVGGNSPLHF
TRBV7-9	TRBJ2-3	TRBD2	NA	TGTGCCAGCAGCCAAAGGACTAGCGGTAACACAGATACGCAGTATTTT	CASSQRTSGNTDTQYF
TRBV19	TRBJ2-7	NA	NA	TGTGCCAGTAGTTCACTGGTTGAGCAGTACTTC	CASSSLVEQYF
TRBV5-1	TRBJ1-5	NA	NA	TGCGCCAGCAGCTTCGGGCCCGATCAGCCCCAGCATTTT	CASSFGPDQPQHF
TRBV10-3	TRBJ1-1	NA	NA	TGTGCCATCAGTCCGGACATGAACACTGAAGCTTTCTTT	CAISPDMNTEAFF
TRBV29-1	TRBJ2-7	NA	NA	TGCAGCGTTGCCCAGGTGGGCTCCAATTACGAGCAGTACTTC	CSVAQVGSNYEQYF
TRBV7-9	TRBJ2-3	NA	NA	TGTGCCAGCAACCCAAGAGCTGCAGATACGCAGTATTTT	CASNPRAADTQYF
TRBV5-1	TRBJ2-7	TRBD1	once	TGCGCCGGCAGCTCGAGGACAGGGGGAGTCTACGAGCAGTACTTC	CAGSSRTGGVYEQYF
TRBV5-4	TRBJ2-2	NA	NA	TGTGCCAGCAGCCCTGGGACATTTCTGAACACCGGGGAGCTGTTTTTT	CASSPGTFLNTGELFF
TRBV18	TRBJ1-5	NA	NA	TGTGCCAGCTCGCCTTTCCCGGGGGGCAATCAGCCCCAGCATTTT	CASSPFPGGNQPQHF
TRBV29-1	TRBJ2-3	NA	NA	TGCAGCGTCCCCCTCTCACTCACAGATACGCAGTATTTT	CSVPLSLTDTQYF
TRBV6-4	TRBJ2-1	TRBD2	NA	TGTGCCAGCAGTGACTCCCCTAGCGGGTCCCAGTCCTACAATGAGCAGTTCTTC	CASSDSPSGSQSYNEQFF
TRBV2	TRBJ2-2	NA	NA	TGTGCCAGCAGTGTCCAGACAGGAGGCGGGGAGCTGTTTTTT	CASSVQTGGGELFF
TRBV19	TRBJ2-5	NA	NA	TGTGCCAGTAGTATCCGGGGTCCAGGCGGGGAGACCCAGTACTTC	CASSIRGPGGETQYF
TRBV29-1	TRBJ1-1	NA	NA	TGCAGCGTTGACAATACAGTTGAAGCTTTCTTT	CSVDNTVEAFF
TRBV7-2	TRBJ2-2	TRBD2	NA	TGTGCCAGCAGGCCGACTAGCGGGGGCAACACCGGGGAGCTGTTTTTT	CASRPTSGGNTGELFF
TRBV9	TRBJ2-3	TRBD2	NA	TGTGCCAGCAGCGTTGGCGGGGGGGCGTTCACAGATACGCAGTATTTT	CASSVGGGAFTDTQYF
TRBV5-1	TRBJ2-3	TRBD1	NA	TGCGCCAGCAGCTTGGGACAGGGTGGAACAGATACGCAGTATTTT	CASSLGQGGTDTQYF
TRBV3-1/TRBV3-2	TRBJ1-3	NA	NA	TGTGCCAGCAGCCAAGAGTGGGTTCGTGGAAACACCATATATTTT	CASSQEWVRGNTIYF
TRBV4-2	TRBJ2-2	NA	NA	TGTGCCAGCAGCCAAGGTGGGTTCGGCGGGCTGACCGGGGAGCTGTTTTTT	CASSQGGFGGLTGELFF
TRBV9	TRBJ1-1	TRBD1	NA	TGTGCCAGCAGCGTAGATTGGGGACAGGTGTACACTGAAGCTTTCTTT	CASSVDWGQVYTEAFF
TRBV5-8	TRBJ2-7	NA	NA	TGTGCCAGCAGCCGGGGACTGGGCTACGAGCAGTACTTC	CASSRGLGYEQYF
TRBV3-1/TRBV3-2	TRBJ1-2	NA	NA	TGTGCCAGCAGCCAAGAGGCCGGGACGGCTCCCGGCGGCTACACCTTC	CASSQEAGTAPGGYTF
TRBV6-5	TRBJ1-6	NA	NA	TGTGCCAGCAGTTACTCAAGCGATAATTCACCCCTCCACTTT	CASSYSSDNSPLHF
TRBV2	TRBJ1-2	NA	NA	TGTGCCAGCAGTCCGTCCCCGGGGGGACACTATGGCTACACCTTC	CASSPSPGGHYGYTF
TRBV5-1	TRBJ2-2	NA	NA	TGCGCCAGCAGCCCTCCGACCACGAACACCGGGGAGCTGTTTTTT	CASSPPTTNTGELFF
TRBV18	TRBJ1-2	TRBD1	NA	TGTGCCAGCTCACCAATTCTTTCCACAGGGGGTTATGGCTACACCTTC	CASSPILSTGGYGYTF
TRBV5-4	TRBJ1-2	NA	NA	TGTGCCAGCACCAACGGCGGGGGGCGAGGGCCGGGCTACACCTTC	CASTNGGGRGPGYTF
TRBV6-6	TRBJ2-1	TRBD1	NA	TGTGCCAGCAGCGAACAGGGGGCCAGTTACAATGAGCAGTTCTTC	CASSEQGASYNEQFF
TRBV28	TRBJ1-2	TRBD1	NA	TGTGCCAGCAGTTTCGGACAGGTGAACGGCTACACCTTC	CASSFGQVNGYTF
TRBV5-1	TRBJ2-1	NA	NA	TGCGCCAGCAGCTTGTTGAGAGAGAAGTTCTTC	CASSLLREKFF
TRBV10-1	TRBJ2-2	TRBD1	NA	TGCGCCAGCAGTGAGAGGGACAGGCACACCGGGGAGCTGTTTTTT	CASSERDRHTGELFF
TRBV2	TRBJ1-5	NA	once	TGTGCCAGCAGTGAAGCTTCCGGGATTGGCAATCAGCCCCAGCATTTT	CASSEASGIGNQPQHF
TRBV6-2/TRBV6-3	TRBJ1-4	NA	NA	TGTGCCAGCAGTTACTCGAGGGACAAAAGGAATGAAAAACTGTTTTTT	CASSYSRDKRNEKLFF
TRBV19	TRBJ1-4	NA	NA	TGTGCCAGTAGTATCAGGGGAACTAATGAAAAACTGTTTTTT	CASSIRGTNEKLFF
TRBV6-5	TRBJ1-1	NA	NA	TGTGCCAGCAGTTACTCGGGGGGGAACACTGAAGCTTTCTTT	CASSYSGGNTEAFF
TRBV9	TRBJ1-1	TRBD1	NA	TGTGCCAGCAGCCCGACAGGGGGCACTGAAGCTTTCTTT	CASSPTGGTEAFF
TRBV10-1	TRBJ2-2	NA	NA	TGCGCCAGCAACCGAGGAACCGGGGAGCTGTTTTTT	CASNRGTGELFF
TRBV12-5	TRBJ2-2	NA	once	TGTGCTAGTGGTTTAGGGACGAGCACCGGGGAGCTGTTTTTT	CASGLGTSTGELFF
TRBV7-9	TRBJ1-4	TRBD1	NA	TGTGCCAGCAGCCGGACAGGGAGTGAAAAACTGTTTTTT	CASSRTGSEKLFF
TRBV12-5	TRBJ2-2	NA	once	TGTGCTAGTGGTTTGGACGGGCCGGGCACCGGGGAGCTGTTTTTT	CASGLDGPGTGELFF
TRBV27	TRBJ2-7	NA	NA	TGTGCCAGCAGTTTACGGGGGGCTGAACACTACGAGCAGTACTTC	CASSLRGAEHYEQYF
TRBV9	TRBJ2-1	NA	NA	TGTGCCAGCAGCCCCGAGACAGCGGCTGAGCAGTTCTTC	CASSPETAAEQFF
TRBV7-2	TRBJ2-2	TRBD2	NA	TGTGCCAGCAGCTTAGCCCCCCCCGCGGGGGGGCGGGCCGGGGAGCTGTTTTTT	CASSLAPPAGGRAGELFF
TRBV2	TRBJ2-7	TRBD2	few	TGTGCCAGCAGGTCTAGCGGGGGGGTTTACGAGCAGTACTTC	CASRSSGGVYEQYF